One sample yielded the 4 T cell receptor beta chains listed below, sequenced in a study of response to subunit inactivated influenza vaccine (dated by TCRdb to 2017 to 2018). The library was generated by RT-PCR. Sequencer: Illumina HiSeq 2500. The raw public data were reprocessed by TCRdb itself: fastp quality trimming at Q25, MiXCR clonotype calling, in-frame beta chains only. Here each entry gathers all rows of one CDR3 protein and keeps the most common genes and DNA. The sample has 290,000 or so distinct CDR3 sequences on record, 20% to 25% of them singletons. 10% of the sample lies in the top ten. The source material was PBMCs from blood, sampled less than 22 months after vaccination. The receptors derive from a man aged 50-75 years who received an inactivated influenza vaccine. Donor details come from another sample of the same person, matched by shared clones.

This clonotype has only a few counts. The genes are TRBV18 and TRBJ1-2; D might be TRBD1 (5 bases). The ends were cut back, 2 bases at V and 4 bases at J, with 14 bases in the middle. The length of the CDR3 is 15 residues. In germline, CDR1 is KGHSH, CDR2 LQKENI. This chain's CDR3 is CASSPGQGKVYGYTF. The CDR3 DNA sequence: TGTGCCAGCTCACCAGGCCAGGGAAAGGTCTATGGCTACACCTTC.

The chain uses TRBV21-1 and TRBJ2-7. TRBV21-1 is given as a pseudogene. There are 13 residues in the CDR3. The CDR3 region has the DNA TGTGCCTTACCAAGCGGGAGTCCCTACGAGCAGTACTTC. This translates into CALPSGSPYEQYF.

V is TRBV14 and J is TRBJ2-5, with 9 bases aligning to TRBD1. With 5 bases clipped from V and 1 base from J, the junction kept 2 bases outside the gene matches. Germline CDR1 reads SGHDN; CDR2 reads FVKESK. The CDR3 has 14 amino acids. The CDR3 nucleotides read TGTGCCAGCAGCGAGACAGGGGGCCAAGAGACCCAGTACTTC. Protein: CASSETGGQETQYF.

This chain uses TRBV7-2 with TRBJ1-6; D unresolved. V was clipped by 5 bases and J by 8 bases, with 19 bases between them. The V gene's germline CDR1 is SGHTA and CDR2 FQGNSA. The CDR3 is made up of 16 amino acids. Written as DNA, the CDR3 is TGTGCCAGCAGCCCCGACGGCACCCTTCGGGATTCACCCCTCCACTTT. It is translated as CASSPDGTLRDSPLHF.